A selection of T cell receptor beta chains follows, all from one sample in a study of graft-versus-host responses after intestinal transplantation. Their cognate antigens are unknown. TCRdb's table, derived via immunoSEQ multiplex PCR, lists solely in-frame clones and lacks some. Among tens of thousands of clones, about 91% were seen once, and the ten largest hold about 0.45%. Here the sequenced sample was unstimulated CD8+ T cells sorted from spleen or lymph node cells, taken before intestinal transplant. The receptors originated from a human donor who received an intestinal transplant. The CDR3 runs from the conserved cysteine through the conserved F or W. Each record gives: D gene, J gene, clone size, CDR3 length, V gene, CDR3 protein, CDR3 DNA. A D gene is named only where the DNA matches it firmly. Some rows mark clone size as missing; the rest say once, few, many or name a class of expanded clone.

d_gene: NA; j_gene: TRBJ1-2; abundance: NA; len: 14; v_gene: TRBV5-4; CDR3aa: CASIDPGANYGYTF; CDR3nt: TGTGCCAGCATCGACCCGGGAGCTAACTATGGCTACACCTTC
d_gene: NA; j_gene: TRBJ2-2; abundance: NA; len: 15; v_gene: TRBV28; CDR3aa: CASSSLGSGAGELFF; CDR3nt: TGTGCCAGCAGTTCCCTGGGCTCCGGGGCCGGGGAGCTGTTTTTT
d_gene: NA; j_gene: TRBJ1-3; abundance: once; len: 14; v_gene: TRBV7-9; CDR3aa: CASSPVLSGNTIYF; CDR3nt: TGTGCCAGCAGCCCCGTCCTCTCTGGAAACACCATATATTTT
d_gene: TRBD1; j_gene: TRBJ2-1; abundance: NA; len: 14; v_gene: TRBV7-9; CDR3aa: CASSLGPRGNEQFF; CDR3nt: TGTGCCAGCAGCTTAGGTCCCAGGGGGAATGAGCAGTTCTTC
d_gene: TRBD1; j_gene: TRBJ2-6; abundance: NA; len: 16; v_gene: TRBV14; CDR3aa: CASSSWDRAGANVLTF; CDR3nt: TGTGCCAGCAGCTCATGGGACAGGGCTGGGGCCAACGTCCTGACTTTC
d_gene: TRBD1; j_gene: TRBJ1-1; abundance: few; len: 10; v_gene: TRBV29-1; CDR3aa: CSGTGVEAFF; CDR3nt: TGCAGCGGGACAGGGGTAGAGGCTTTCTTT
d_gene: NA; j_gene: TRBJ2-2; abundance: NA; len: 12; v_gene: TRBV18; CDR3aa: CASSPSAGELFF; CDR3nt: TGTGCCAGCTCACCGTCTGCCGGGGAGCTGTTTTTT
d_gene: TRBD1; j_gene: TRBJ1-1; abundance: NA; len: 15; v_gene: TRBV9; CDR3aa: CASSTGLSEQGRAFF; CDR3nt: TGTGCCAGCAGCACCGGCCTTTCTGAACAGGGGCGGGCTTTCTTT
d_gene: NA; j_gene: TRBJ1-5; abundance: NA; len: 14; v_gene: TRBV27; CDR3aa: CASSLRGLGQPQHF; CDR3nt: TGTGCCAGCAGTTTAAGGGGTTTAGGTCAGCCCCAGCATTTT
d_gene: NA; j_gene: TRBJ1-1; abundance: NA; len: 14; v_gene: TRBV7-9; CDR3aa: CASSSPTQYTEAFF; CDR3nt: TGTGCCAGCAGCTCCCCAACGCAGTACACTGAAGCTTTCTTT
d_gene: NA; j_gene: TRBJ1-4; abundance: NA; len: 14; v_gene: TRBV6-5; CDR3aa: CASGPGRGNEKLFF; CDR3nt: TGTGCCAGCGGTCCTGGCAGGGGTAATGAAAAACTGTTTTTT
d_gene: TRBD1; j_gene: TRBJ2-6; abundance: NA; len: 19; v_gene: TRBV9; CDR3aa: CASSLRWTGGPSGANVLTF; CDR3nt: TGTGCCAGCAGCCTTAGGTGGACAGGGGGCCCCTCTGGGGCCAACGTCCTGACTTTC
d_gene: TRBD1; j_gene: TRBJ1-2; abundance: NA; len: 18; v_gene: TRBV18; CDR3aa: CASSPQGTGPWPYYDYTF; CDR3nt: TGTGCCAGCTCACCACAGGGGACAGGTCCATGGCCTTATTATGACTACACCTTC
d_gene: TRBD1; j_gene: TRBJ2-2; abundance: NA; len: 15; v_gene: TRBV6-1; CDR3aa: CASSERLQGTGELFF; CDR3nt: TGTGCCAGCAGTGAAAGATTACAGGGGACCGGGGAGCTGTTTTTT
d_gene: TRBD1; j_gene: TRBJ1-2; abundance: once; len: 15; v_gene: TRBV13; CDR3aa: CASSLGQGRNNGYTF; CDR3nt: TGTGCCAGCAGCTTGGGACAGGGAAGGAACAATGGCTACACCTTC
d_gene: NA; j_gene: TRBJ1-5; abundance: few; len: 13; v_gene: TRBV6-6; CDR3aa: CASKTDGNQPQHF; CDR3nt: TGTGCCAGCAAGACAGACGGCAATCAGCCCCAGCATTTT
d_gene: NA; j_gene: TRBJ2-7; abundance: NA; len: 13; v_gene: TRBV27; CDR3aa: CASSLGRTYEQYF; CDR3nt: TGTGCCAGCAGTTTAGGTAGGACTTACGAGCAGTACTTC
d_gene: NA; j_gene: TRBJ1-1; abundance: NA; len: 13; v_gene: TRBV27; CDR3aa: CASSFGSITEAFF; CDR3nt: TGTGCCAGCAGTTTCGGGAGCATCACTGAAGCTTTCTTT
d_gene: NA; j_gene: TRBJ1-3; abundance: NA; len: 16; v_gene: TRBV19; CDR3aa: CASSSPPTVSGNTIYF; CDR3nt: TGTGCCAGTAGTAGCCCCCCGACAGTCTCTGGAAACACCATATATTTT
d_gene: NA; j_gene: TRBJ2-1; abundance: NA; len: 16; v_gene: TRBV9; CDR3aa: CASSVEGGNAYNEQFF; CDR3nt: TGTGCCAGCAGCGTAGAGGGCGGGAACGCCTACAATGAGCAGTTCTTC
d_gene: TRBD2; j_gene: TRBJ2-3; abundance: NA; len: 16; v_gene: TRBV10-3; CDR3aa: CAISEMTSGSGNTQYF; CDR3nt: TGTGCCATCAGTGAGATGACTAGCGGGAGTGGAAATACGCAGTATTTT
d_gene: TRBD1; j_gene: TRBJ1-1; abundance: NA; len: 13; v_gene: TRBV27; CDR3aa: CASSLRTGVEAFF; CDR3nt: TGTGCCAGCAGTTTACGGACAGGGGTTGAAGCTTTCTTT
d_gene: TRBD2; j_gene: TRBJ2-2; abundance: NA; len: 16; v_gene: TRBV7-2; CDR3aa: CASSPVLAGHTGELFF; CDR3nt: TGTGCCAGCAGCCCGGTTCTAGCGGGGCACACCGGGGAGCTGTTTTTT
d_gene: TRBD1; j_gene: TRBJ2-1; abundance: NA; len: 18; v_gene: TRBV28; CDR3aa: CASSYEGGSLEAYNEQFF; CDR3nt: TGTGCCAGCAGCTACGAAGGGGGCTCCCTAGAAGCCTACAATGAGCAGTTCTTC
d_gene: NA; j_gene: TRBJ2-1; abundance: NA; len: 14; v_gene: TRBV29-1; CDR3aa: CSVEFRGPYNEQFF; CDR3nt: TGCAGCGTTGAATTCAGGGGCCCCTACAATGAGCAGTTCTTC
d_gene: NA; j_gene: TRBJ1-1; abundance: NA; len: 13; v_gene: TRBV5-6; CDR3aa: CASSLTGNTEAFF; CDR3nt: TGTGCCAGCAGCTTGACAGGCAACACTGAAGCTTTCTTT
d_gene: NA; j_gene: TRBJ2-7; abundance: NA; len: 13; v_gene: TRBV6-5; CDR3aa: CASSYPGTNEQYF; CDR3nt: TGTGCCAGCAGTTACCCCGGGACAAACGAGCAGTACTTC
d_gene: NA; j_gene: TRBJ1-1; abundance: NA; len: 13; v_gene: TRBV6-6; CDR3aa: CASSSLGGTEAFF; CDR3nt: TGTGCCAGCAGTTCCTTGGGGGGCACTGAAGCTTTCTTT
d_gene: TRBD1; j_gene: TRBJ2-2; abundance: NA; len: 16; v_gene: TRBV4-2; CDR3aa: CASSLSETGGSGELFF; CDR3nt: TGTGCCAGCAGCCTCAGCGAAACAGGGGGCAGCGGGGAGCTGTTTTTT
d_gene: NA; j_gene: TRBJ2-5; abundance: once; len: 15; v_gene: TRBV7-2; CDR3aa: CASSLALGLAETQYF; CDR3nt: TGTGCCAGCAGCTTAGCGCTAGGGCTAGCAGAGACCCAGTACTTC
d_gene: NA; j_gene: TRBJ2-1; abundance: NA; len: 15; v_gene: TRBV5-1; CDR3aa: CASSLTTGSYNEQFF; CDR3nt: TGCGCCAGCAGCTTGACTACTGGCTCCTACAATGAGCAGTTCTTC
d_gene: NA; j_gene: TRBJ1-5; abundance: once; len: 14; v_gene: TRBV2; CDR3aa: CASYTGYSNQPQHF; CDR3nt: TGTGCCAGCTATACAGGATATAGCAATCAGCCCCAGCATTTT
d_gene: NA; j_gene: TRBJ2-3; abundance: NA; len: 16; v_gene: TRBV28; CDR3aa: CASNSQGGGPTDTQYF; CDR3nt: TGTGCCAGCAACTCGCAGGGTGGGGGCCCCACAGATACGCAGTATTTT
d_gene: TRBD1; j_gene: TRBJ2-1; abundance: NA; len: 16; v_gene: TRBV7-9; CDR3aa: CASSSPTGALYNEQFF; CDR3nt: TGTGCCAGCAGCTCGCCTACAGGGGCCCTTTACAATGAGCAGTTCTTC
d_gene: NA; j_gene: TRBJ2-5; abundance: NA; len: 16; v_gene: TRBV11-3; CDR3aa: CASSLTTRGAEETQYF; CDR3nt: TGTGCCAGCAGCTTAACGACGCGTGGGGCGGAAGAGACCCAGTACTTC
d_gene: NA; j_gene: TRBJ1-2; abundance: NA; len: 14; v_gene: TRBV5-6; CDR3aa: CASSLEGQSSGYTF; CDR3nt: TGTGCCAGCAGCTTGGAGGGGCAGTCAAGTGGCTACACCTTC
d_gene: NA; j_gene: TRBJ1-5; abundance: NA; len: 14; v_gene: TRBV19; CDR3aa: CASSIGGDYQPQHF; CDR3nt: TGTGCCAGTAGTATAGGAGGTGATTATCAGCCCCAGCATTTT
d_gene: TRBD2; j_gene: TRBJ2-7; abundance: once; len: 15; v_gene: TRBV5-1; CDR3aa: CARNDGLAQTYEQYF; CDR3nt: TGCGCCAGAAACGATGGACTAGCGCAAACCTACGAGCAGTACTTC
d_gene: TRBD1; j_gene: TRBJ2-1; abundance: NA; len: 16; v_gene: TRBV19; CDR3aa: CASSLGTGGPYNEQFF; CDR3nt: TGTGCCAGTAGTCTAGGGACAGGGGGGCCCTACAATGAGCAGTTCTTC
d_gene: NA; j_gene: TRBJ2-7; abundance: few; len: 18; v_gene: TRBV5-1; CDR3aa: CASGPWGKTGSLDYEQYF; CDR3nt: TGCGCCAGCGGACCCTGGGGTAAGACAGGATCCTTAGACTACGAGCAGTACTTC
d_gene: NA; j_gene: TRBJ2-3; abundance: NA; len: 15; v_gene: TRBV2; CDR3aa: CASSIGRGSTDTQYF; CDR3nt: TGTGCCAGCAGTATAGGGCGCGGGAGCACAGATACGCAGTATTTT
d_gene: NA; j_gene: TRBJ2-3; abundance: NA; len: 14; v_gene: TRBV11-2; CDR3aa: CASSYYRVPDTQYF; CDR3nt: TGTGCCAGCAGCTACTACAGGGTTCCAGATACGCAGTATTTT
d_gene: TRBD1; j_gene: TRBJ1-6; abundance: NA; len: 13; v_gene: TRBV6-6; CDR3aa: CASSWTGGSPLHF; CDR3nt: TGTGCCAGCAGTTGGACAGGGGGCTCACCCCTCCACTTT
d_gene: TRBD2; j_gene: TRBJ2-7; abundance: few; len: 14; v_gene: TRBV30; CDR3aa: CAWSGEGSPYEQYF; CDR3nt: TGTGCCTGGAGTGGGGAGGGGTCCCCCTACGAGCAGTACTTC
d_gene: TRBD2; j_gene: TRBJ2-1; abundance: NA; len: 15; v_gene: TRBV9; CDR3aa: CASSLKRENDNEQFF; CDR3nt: TGTGCCAGCAGCCTTAAGCGGGAGAACGACAATGAGCAGTTCTTC
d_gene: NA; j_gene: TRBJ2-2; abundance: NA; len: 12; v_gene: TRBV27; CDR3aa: CASSLRTGELFF; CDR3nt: TGTGCCAGCAGTCTGCGGACCGGGGAGCTGTTTTTT
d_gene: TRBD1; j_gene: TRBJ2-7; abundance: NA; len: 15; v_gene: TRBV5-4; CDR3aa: CASSPWPGGSHEQYF; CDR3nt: TGTGCCAGCAGCCCGTGGCCAGGGGGCTCCCACGAGCAGTACTTC
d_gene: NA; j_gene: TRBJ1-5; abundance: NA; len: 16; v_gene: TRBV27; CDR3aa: CASSHSTVYTHQPQHF; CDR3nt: TGTGCCAGCAGTCACTCGACAGTATATACCCATCAGCCCCAGCATTTT
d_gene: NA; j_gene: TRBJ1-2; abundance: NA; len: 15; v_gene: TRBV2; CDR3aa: CASSPPGRFIDGYTF; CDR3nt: TGTGCCAGTTCCCCGCCGGGGAGGTTTATCGATGGCTACACCTTC
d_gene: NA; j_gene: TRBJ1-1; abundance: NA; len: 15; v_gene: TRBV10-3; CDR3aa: CAISELEGGNTEAFF; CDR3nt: TGTGCCATCAGTGAGCTCGAAGGGGGTAACACTGAAGCTTTCTTT
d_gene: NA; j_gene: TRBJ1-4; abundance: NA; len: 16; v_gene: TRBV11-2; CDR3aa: CASSSLRVTTNEKLFF; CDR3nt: TGTGCCAGCAGCTCCCTCCGAGTAACTACTAATGAAAAACTGTTTTTT
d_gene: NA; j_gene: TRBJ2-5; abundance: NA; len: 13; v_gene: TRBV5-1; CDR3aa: CASIPQGRETQYF; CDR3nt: TGCGCCAGTATCCCCCAGGGTCGGGAGACCCAGTACTTC
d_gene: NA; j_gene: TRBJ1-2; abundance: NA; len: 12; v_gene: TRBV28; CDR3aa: CASSFGFEGYTF; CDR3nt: TGTGCCAGCAGTTTCGGTTTTGAAGGCTACACCTTC
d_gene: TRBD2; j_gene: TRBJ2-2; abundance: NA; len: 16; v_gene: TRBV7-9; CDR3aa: CASRRLAGEATGELFF; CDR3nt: TGTGCCAGCAGGCGCCTAGCGGGGGAAGCGACCGGGGAGCTGTTTTTT
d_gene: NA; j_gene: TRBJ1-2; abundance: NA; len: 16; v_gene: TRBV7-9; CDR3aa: CASSLGPDGGNEGYTF; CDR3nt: TGTGCCAGCAGCTTAGGGCCGGACGGAGGAAATGAAGGCTACACCTTC
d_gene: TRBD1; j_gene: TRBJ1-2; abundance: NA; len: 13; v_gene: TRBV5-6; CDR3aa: CASSLSQGGGYTF; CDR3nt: TGTGCCAGCAGCTTGAGCCAGGGGGGAGGCTACACCTTC
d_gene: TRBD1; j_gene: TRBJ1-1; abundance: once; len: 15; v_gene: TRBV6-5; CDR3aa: CASSYSGTGNTEAFF; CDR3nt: TGTGCCAGCAGTTACTCGGGGACAGGGAACACTGAAGCTTTCTTT
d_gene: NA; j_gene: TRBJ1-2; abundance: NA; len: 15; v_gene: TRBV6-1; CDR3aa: CASSEQESSSYGYTF; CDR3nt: TGTGCCAGCAGTGAACAGGAAAGTTCCTCCTATGGCTACACCTTC
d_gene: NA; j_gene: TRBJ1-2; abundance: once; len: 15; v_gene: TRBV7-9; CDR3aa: CASSYADSFNYGYTF; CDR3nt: TGTGCCAGCAGCTATGCGGACAGTTTTAACTATGGCTACACCTTC